This TCR beta chain was sequenced in a study of Ad26.COV2.S vaccination and SARS-CoV-2 variants. Whole-study context: Ad26.COV2.S given intramuscularly, once or twice 56 days apart.

Treatment indicated: 19 received Ad26.COV2.S at low or high dose, single or two shots; 5 received placebo; per-sample allocation not given. Sampling happened 63 days after the first vaccine or placebo injection. The study's findings and limits: Analytic work on TCR breadth and depth might have understated the full extent of total T cell responses. With respect to non-spike TCR breadth, vaccine and placebo recipients were similar. Vaccine recipients showed a spike-specific TCR breadth that was higher than in placebo recipients.

This CDR3 is 14 amino acids long. V dropped 0 bases and J dropped 5 bases, with 12 bases sitting between them. Germline V lookup: CDR1 SGHNT, CDR2 YYREEE (reference sequence). Using immunoSEQ multiplex PCR, the repertoire was profiled, and TCRdb retains in-frame clones only, with some absent. The sample yields about 390,000 clones, less than 90% seen once. For this clone: Its antigen is unknown.

The sequence was obtained from a person aged 18-65 years who received the Ad26.COV2.S COVID-19 vaccine or a placebo. The sequences come from peripheral blood, collected in a trial of Ad26.COV2.S vaccine versus placebo. J is TRBJ2-7 and V is TRBV5-4; TRBD1 is a possible D gene (6 bases). Written as DNA, the CDR3 is TGTGCCAGCAGCTTGGGTGGGGGCTCGGACGAGCAGTACTTC. Translation gives CASSLGGGSDEQYF.